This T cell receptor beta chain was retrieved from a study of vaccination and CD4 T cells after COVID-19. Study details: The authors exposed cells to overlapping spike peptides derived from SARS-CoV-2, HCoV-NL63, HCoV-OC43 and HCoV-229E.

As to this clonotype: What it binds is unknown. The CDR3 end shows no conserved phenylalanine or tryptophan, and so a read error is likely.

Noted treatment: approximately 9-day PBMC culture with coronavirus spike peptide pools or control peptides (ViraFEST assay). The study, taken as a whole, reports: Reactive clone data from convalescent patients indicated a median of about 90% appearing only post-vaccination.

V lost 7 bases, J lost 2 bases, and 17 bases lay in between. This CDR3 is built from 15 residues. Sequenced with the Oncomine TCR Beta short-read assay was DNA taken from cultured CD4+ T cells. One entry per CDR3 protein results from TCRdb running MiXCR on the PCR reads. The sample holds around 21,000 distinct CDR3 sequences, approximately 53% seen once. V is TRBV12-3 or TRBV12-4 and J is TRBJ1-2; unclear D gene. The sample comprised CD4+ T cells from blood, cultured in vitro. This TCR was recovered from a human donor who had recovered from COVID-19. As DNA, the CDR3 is TGTGCCAGCACGCTCCGGAGCATAGAGAACTATGGCTACACCCTC. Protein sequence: CASTLRSIENYGYTL.